A single sample gave rise to the 29 T cell receptor beta chains below, sequenced in a study of T cell repertoires in cytomegalovirus infection. TCRdb processed the reads anew with MiXCR; each CDR3 protein has one entry. Altogether a few hundred thousand distinct CDR3 sequences are present, 40% being singletons, with the ten largest covering about 46%. Their antigen targets remain unknown. The specimen was cultured PBMCs, collected from culture after CMV antigen stimulation. The receptors were sampled from a human donor in good health (CMV status not recorded). Some clones in this sample may be carry-over from other donors' samples.

This chain uses TRBV4-1 with TRBJ2-7; D gene ambiguous. The CDR3 is made up of 14 amino acids. Germline CDR1 MGHRA, CDR2 YSYEKL. With 2 bases removed from V and 6 bases from J, the gap between germline ends came to 14 bases. The DNA of the CDR3 is TGCGCCAGCAGCCAACCTGGGTCGAATGGCGAGCAGTACTTC. Protein: CASSQPGSNGEQYF.

There are many counts of this clonotype. This chain joins TRBV7-2 and TRBJ2-1; D unresolved. The CDR3 extends over 17 amino acids. Per germline, CDR1 SGHTA and CDR2 FQGNSA. V was pared by 0 bases and J by 0 bases, with 12 bases between. The CDR3 protein is CASSLASVIASYNEQFF. The CDR3 bases are TGTGCCAGCAGCTTAGCGTCTGTCATCGCCTCCTACAATGAGCAGTTCTTC.

The chain has TRBV6-2 or TRBV6-3 and TRBJ2-4; 7 nucleotides line up with TRBD2. The junction had 19 bases not matched to a gene; V was cut back by 0 bases and J by 8 bases. Germline V CDR1 and CDR2: MNHEY, SVGEGT. This CDR3 is built from 19 residues. CDR3 loop: CASSYSNPSPGGVSDIQYF. In DNA, the CDR3 is TGTGCCAGCAGTTACTCCAACCCCTCTCCGGGAGGAGTTTCTGACATTCAGTACTTC.

V gene TRBV4-1 combines with J gene TRBJ2-7, with D unresolved. The CDR3 has 16 residues. Germline V gene lookup returns CDR1 MGHRA and CDR2 YSYEKL. V was clipped by 1 base and J by 0 bases, with 13 bases between them. The CDR3 DNA sequence: TGCGCCAGCAGCCAAGTTGGGCAGGCCAGCTCCTACGAGCAGTACTTC. This translates into CASSQVGQASSYEQYF.

This clonotype has more than one count but fewer than ten. The CDR3 DNA reads TGTGCCAGCAGTTCCGATGATAGGGGCAATCAGCCCCAGCATTTT. This codes for CASSSDDRGNQPQHF. The rearrangement joins TRBV7-6 to TRBJ1-5; no definite D call. Trimming removed 6 bases at V and 2 bases at J, with 14 bases between. The CDR3 is made up of 15 amino acids. The V gene's germline CDR1 is SGHVS and CDR2 FNYEAQ.

The chain is built from TRBV10-3 and TRBJ1-6; D is unresolved. This CDR3 region has 14 residues. Germline-derived CDR1 and CDR2 are ENHRY and SYGVKD. V lost 0 bases to trimming and J lost 6 bases, with 6 bases between them. The CDR3 coding sequence is TGTGCCATCAGTGAGTCCGTGGGTAATTCACCCCTCCACTTT. Translation: CAISESVGNSPLHF.

Only a few counts were recorded for this clonotype. The chain couples TRBV7-6 to TRBJ1-5; a possible D gene is TRBD1 (6 bases). The CDR3 covers 13 residues. CDR1 and CDR2 from the germline V gene are SGHVS and FNYEAQ. Trimming cost V 1 base and J 9 bases, with 10 bases left between them. The CDR3 nucleotides are TGTGCCAGCAGCTTAGGGGGGGCAGGGCCCCAGCATTTT. As protein: CASSLGGAGPQHF.

The rearrangement joins TRBV4-1 to TRBJ2-1; 10 bases align to TRBD1. Trimming at V came to 3 bases and at J to 1 base, leaving 12 bases not matched to a gene. Germline assignment: CDR1 MGHRA and CDR2 YSYEKL. The CDR3 length is 19 residues. The CDR3 protein is CASSQRDRGGGGSYNEQFF. The CDR3 region has the DNA TGCGCCAGCAGCCAGCGGGACAGGGGAGGTGGAGGTTCCTACAATGAGCAGTTCTTC.

In this sample, this clonotype turned up a few times. This chain connects TRBV12-3 or TRBV12-4 to TRBJ2-3; 7 bases are shared with TRBD2. V lost 1 base to trimming and J lost 3 bases; unmatched junction nucleotides: 13. CDR3 length: 18 residues. In DNA form, the CDR3 reads TGTGCCAGCAGTTTAGTGGTTCTAGCGGATCATCAAACAGATACGCAGTATTTT. Protein product: CASSLVVLADHQTDTQYF.

The gene calls are TRBV7-2 and TRBJ1-1; 7 bases line up with TRBD1. This CDR3 has 16 amino acids. Germline CDR1 SGHTA, CDR2 FQGNSA. The J segment lost 4 bases and the V segment lost 3 bases, leaving 11 bases of the junction unmatched. The CDR3 protein is CASSLRGGGFGTEAFF. The CDR3 bases are TGTGCCAGCAGCTTGCGGGGAGGGGGCTTCGGCACTGAAGCTTTCTTT.

CDR3 protein: CASSLPKGRSSYEQYF. CDR3 in DNA: TGTGCCAGCAGTCTCCCGAAGGGGCGAAGCTCCTACGAGCAGTACTTC. This rearrangement joins TRBV12-3 or TRBV12-4 to TRBJ2-7; D might be TRBD1 (5 bases). This CDR3 is 16 amino acids long. V was cut by 5 bases and J by 0 bases, with 17 bases left in between.

This clonotype was counted many times. The genes are TRBV7-8 and TRBJ2-3; 11 bases match TRBD2. CDR3 length: 19 residues. Germline V gene sequence: CDR1 SGHVS, CDR2 FQNEAQ. V shed 5 bases and J 2 bases; nucleotides not matched to a gene: 15. The CDR3 sequence: CASSPGGASGGPHTDTQYF. The CDR3 nucleotides are TGTGCCAGCAGCCCCGGGGGTGCTAGCGGGGGGCCTCACACAGATACGCAGTATTTT.

CDR3 sequence: CASQLGRDEQFF. CDR3 sequence (DNA): TGTGCCAGCCAGTTAGGGAGAGATGAGCAGTTCTTC. The gene calls are TRBV2 and TRBJ2-1, with TRBD2 as a possible D gene (5 bases). This CDR3 is 12 amino acids long. In germline, CDR1 is SNHLY, CDR2 FYNNEI. The germline V and J ends were trimmed by 8 bases and 8 bases, with 13 bases remaining between them.

The chain couples TRBV6-5 to TRBJ2-1; 10 nucleotides agree with TRBD1. The CDR3 extends over 14 amino acids. Unmatched junction bases numbered 6, after V lost 6 bases and J lost 7 bases. Germline assignment: CDR1 MNHEY and CDR2 SVGAGI. Here the CDR3 reads CASREGQGNNEQFF. CDR3 in DNA: TGTGCCAGCAGAGAGGGACAGGGGAATAATGAGCAGTTCTTC.

This clonotype was seen a handful of times. DNA of the CDR3: TGTGCCACGCGAGCAACTCACACCGGTGGGGCGGGAGTCCCAGATACGCAGTATTTT. Its protein product is CATRATHTGGAGVPDTQYF. The chain couples TRBV10-3 to TRBJ2-3; 7 positions match TRBD2. The CDR3 runs 19 residues. Trimming cost V 10 bases and J 4 bases; bases outside gene matches: 26. Germline V gives CDR1 ENHRY, CDR2 SYGVKD.

This clonotype was detected only once. V is TRBV19 and J is TRBJ2-7, with D maybe TRBD1 (6 bases). The CDR3 consists of 15 residues. V was clipped by 6 bases and J by 2 bases, with 17 bases between them. CDR1 LNHDA and CDR2 SQIVND come from the germline V gene (reference sequence). The CDR3, as DNA: TGTGCCAGTAGGCGCCGGGAAGGGGGAACCTACGAGCAGTACTTC. Residues: CASRRREGGTYEQYF.

This chain uses TRBV5-4 with TRBJ1-1; 12 bases match TRBD1. V gave up 4 bases and J gave up 3 bases; unmatched junction bases: 10. Germline V gene data show CDR1 as SGHNT and CDR2 as YYREEE (reference sequence). The CDR3 sequence is 17 residues long. Here the CDR3 DNA reads TGTGCCAGCAGCGGGACAGGGGGCGTGTTTTTGGACACTGAAGCTTTCTTT. This encodes CASSGTGGVFLDTEAFF.

J is TRBJ1-3 and V is TRBV28; D not certain. Germline CDR1 is MDHEN and CDR2 is SYDVKM. Trimming took off 4 bases at V and 0 bases at J, with 13 bases between the two ends. The CDR3 runs to 16 residues. CDR3: CASSSQQIVSGNTIYF. The CDR3 nucleotides are TGTGCCAGCAGTTCACAGCAAATAGTCTCTGGAAACACCATATATTTT. The entire variable domain, with the rest obtained from reference TRBV28 and TRBJ1-3, is as follows: DVKVTQSSRYLVKRTGEKVFLECVQDMDHENMFWYRQDPGLGLRLIYFSYDVKMKEKGDIPEGYSVSREKKERFSLILESASTNQTSMYLCASSSQQIVSGNTIYFGEGSWLTVV.

The CDR3 loop is CAVGTGVSSEQYF. In DNA form, the CDR3 reads TGTGCCGTCGGGACAGGGGTATCATCCGAGCAGTACTTC. V and J are TRBV6-1 and TRBJ2-7, with 10 positions matching TRBD1. Germline V gene lookup returns CDR1 MNHNS and CDR2 SASEGT. This CDR3 contains 13 residues. J gave up 6 bases and V 11 bases, and 10 bases lay outside the gene matches.

This clonotype was seen repeatedly, ten times or more. This chain links TRBV2 with TRBJ2-5; D is perhaps TRBD1 or TRBD2 (6 bases each). The CDR3 has 15 residues. V dropped 0 bases and J dropped 2 bases, with 10 bases sitting between them. Germline V lookup: CDR1 SNHLY, CDR2 FYNNEI. The CDR3 nucleotides are TGTGCCAGCAGTGAAGCCAGAGGGGGGCAAGAGACCCAGTACTTC. Translating it yields CASSEARGGQETQYF.

In this sample, this clonotype turned up a few times. The chain employs TRBV15 and TRBJ2-5; TRBD2 matches 8 bases. The length of the CDR3 is 18 residues. With 3 bases clipped from V and 8 bases from J, the junction kept 20 bases outside the gene matches. The germline gives CDR1 LNHNV, CDR2 YYDKDF (reference sequence). The chain's CDR3 is CATSSIQGAGEGSLTQYF. The DNA of the CDR3 is TGTGCCACCAGCAGCATACAGGGAGCGGGGGAAGGAAGTTTAACCCAGTACTTC.

The sample holds many counts of this clonotype. The chain is built from TRBV7-8 and TRBJ2-1, with 8 nucleotides matching TRBD2. The trim removed 9 bases at V and 1 base at J, leaving 2 bases unmatched. In germline, CDR1 is SGHVS, CDR2 FQNEAQ. The CDR3 has 13 amino acids. The CDR3: CASIAGSYNEQFF. CDR3 nucleotides: TGTGCCAGTATAGCGGGGTCCTACAATGAGCAGTTCTTC.

The CDR3: CSARDQGGGSYEQYF. The CDR3 bases are TGCAGTGCTAGAGATCAAGGCGGGGGGTCCTACGAGCAGTACTTC. The V call is TRBV20-1, the J call TRBJ2-7; 8 positions match TRBD2. The CDR3 runs 15 residues. Per germline, CDR1 DFQATT and CDR2 SNEGSKA (reference sequence). After removal of 0 bases from V and 1 base from J, the junction contained 5 bases not matched to a gene.

The J gene is TRBJ2-5, the V gene TRBV6-8, with D maybe TRBD1 (5 bases). V was clipped by 8 bases and J by 2 bases, with 15 bases between them. The CDR3 loop spans 14 amino acids. CDR1 is MNHGY, CDR2 SAAAGT, per germline. CDR3 nucleotides: TGTGCCAGCGGTGGGGCAGGTGATCAAGAGACCCAGTACTTC. Its protein is CASGGAGDQETQYF.

On this clonotype: At one end, the junction sequence differs from germline, possibly due to a read error. The chain joins TRBV4-1 to TRBJ2-3; 11 bases match TRBD1. CDR3 length: 16 residues. Germline V gene lookup returns CDR1 MGHRA and CDR2 YSYEKL. CDR3 protein: CASSQDRDRGADTQYF. The CDR3 DNA sequence: TGTGCCAGCAGCCAAGATCGGGACAGGGGGGCAGATACGCAGTATTTT.

A few counts support this clonotype. The gene calls are TRBV19 and TRBJ1-5; D is undetermined. Germline V gene data show CDR1 as LNHDA and CDR2 as SQIVND (reference sequence). This CDR3 comprises 13 residues. V lost 8 bases, J lost 5 bases, and 13 bases lay in between. This chain's CDR3 is CASARLRDQPQHF. The DNA for the CDR3 is TGTGCCAGTGCTCGACTGCGGGATCAGCCCCAGCATTTT.

The rearrangement links TRBV10-3 to TRBJ2-2; 15 bases fit TRBD2. Germline V gene lookup returns CDR1 ENHRY and CDR2 SYGVKD. The CDR3 is 18 amino acids. The V and J ends lost 6 bases and 1 base, in that order; junction bases with no gene match: 6. The CDR3 loop is CAIRPGLAGGGNTGELFF. CDR3 in DNA: TGTGCCATCAGGCCCGGACTAGCGGGGGGGGGGAACACCGGGGAGCTGTTTTTT.

The chain has TRBV7-2 and TRBJ2-6, with 7 positions matching TRBD1. Germline V gene sequence: CDR1 SGHTA, CDR2 FQGNSA. This CDR3 has 19 amino acids. V was clipped by 5 bases and J by 0 bases; unmatched bases: 13. The CDR3 nucleotides are TGTGCCAGCAGCCCCCGACAGGGCTTATACCCCTCTGGGGCCAACGTCCTGACTTTC. Translation gives CASSPRQGLYPSGANVLTF.

The chain employs TRBV20-1 and TRBJ2-1, with D possibly matching TRBD2 (6 bases). Between the trimmed V and J ends, which lost 5 bases and 5 bases, there was a span of 16 bases. The length of the CDR3 is 14 residues. From germline, CDR1 is DFQATT and CDR2 SNEGSKA (reference sequence). The DNA for the CDR3 is TGCAGTGCTTCGGGCCTAGGAGGGAACAATGAGCAGTTCTTC. Amino acids: CSASGLGGNNEQFF.